This passage covers 30 T cell receptor beta chains from one sample sequenced in a study of Ad26.COV2.S vaccination and SARS-CoV-2 variants. Sequenced by immunoSEQ multiplex PCR; TCRdb stores in-frame clones only, minus some. The data show around 450,000 clones, roughly nine tenths seen once. Noted treatment: roughly 19 received Ad26.COV2.S at low or high dose, single or two shots; several received placebo; per-sample allocation not given. At day 63 after the first vaccine or placebo injection, samples were drawn. The material was peripheral blood, obtained in a trial of Ad26.COV2.S vaccine versus placebo. The origin of the receptors is a person between 18 and 60 years old who received the Ad26.COV2.S COVID-19 vaccine or a placebo.

The chain has TRBV19 and TRBJ2-1; 14 bases map to TRBD2. This CDR3 is 21 amino acids long. After removal of 3 bases from V and 6 bases from J, the junction contained 19 bases not matched to a gene. CDR1 and CDR2 from the germline V gene are LNHDA and SQIVND (reference sequence). CDR3 protein: CASSIRVGRGETSGRANEQFF. CDR3 sequence (DNA): TGTGCCAGTAGTATTCGGGTGGGCAGGGGGGAGACTAGCGGGAGGGCCAATGAGCAGTTCTTC.

This chain uses TRBV7-9 with TRBJ2-3; D uncertain. Trimming removed 4 bases from V and 6 bases from J, with 8 bases in between. This CDR3 has 12 residues. Germline V gene lookup returns CDR1 SEHNR and CDR2 FQNEAQ (reference sequence). The CDR3: CASSSHDDTQYF. CDR3 DNA: TGTGCCAGCAGCTCCCATGATGATACGCAGTATTTT. The full variable domain, its missing parts supplied by reference TRBV7-9 and TRBJ2-3, is DTGVSQNPRHKITKRGQNVTFRCDPISEHNRLYWYRQTLGQGPEFLTYFQNEAQLEKSRLLSDRFSAERPKGSFSTLEIQRTEQGDSAMYLCASSSHDDTQYFGPGTRLTVL.

The V gene is TRBV6-5, the J gene TRBJ2-3; D not certain. CDR3 length: 15 amino acids. The V gene's germline CDR1 is MNHEY and CDR2 SVGAGI. V was pared by 6 bases and J by 0 bases, with 13 bases between. The CDR3: CASRLAATSTDTQYF. The CDR3 DNA sequence: TGTGCCAGCAGGCTGGCGGCTACTAGCACAGATACGCAGTATTTT.

V gene TRBV6-5 combines with J gene TRBJ2-5, with 7 nucleotides matching TRBD1. CDR3 length: 13 amino acids. V lost 6 bases to trimming and J lost 5 bases; unmatched junction nucleotides: 6. The germline V gene has CDR1 MNHEY and CDR2 SVGAGI. As DNA, the CDR3 is TGTGCCAGCAGATTCGACAGGGACGAGACCCAGTACTTC. It specifies CASRFDRDETQYF.

This clone was recorded once. The gene calls are TRBV7-9 and TRBJ2-1; perhaps TRBD2 as D (5 bases). Germline V gene data show CDR1 as SEHNR and CDR2 as FQNEAQ (reference sequence). Trimming removed 3 bases at V and 8 bases at J, with 14 bases between. This CDR3 has 14 amino acids. CDR3 protein: CASSFSTSEDEQFF. In DNA form, the CDR3 reads TGTGCCAGCAGCTTCTCCACTAGTGAGGATGAGCAGTTCTTC.

V is TRBV7-3 and J is TRBJ1-6; D unclear. Germline loops: CDR1 SGHTA, CDR2 FQGTGA. This CDR3 region has 13 residues. The V and J ends lost 3 bases and 9 bases respectively, with 9 bases between them. CDR3 coding DNA: TGTGCCAGCAGCTTTAGTGGAACTTCACCCCTCCACTTT. It yields the protein CASSFSGTSPLHF.

The V gene is TRBV18, the J gene TRBJ2-3; 10 nucleotides align to TRBD2. The CDR3 has 14 amino acids. With V trimmed by 2 bases and J by 10 bases, 6 bases remained unmatched. Per the germline V gene, CDR1 is KGHSH and CDR2 is LQKENI. The CDR3 coding sequence is TGTGCCAGCTCACCAGTCGCTAGCGGGGGCTCGCAGTATTTT. Its translation: CASSPVASGGSQYF.

The gene calls are TRBV5-4 and TRBJ2-1; tentative D call: TRBD1 (8 bases). The CDR3 spans 13 residues. In germline, CDR1 is SGHNT, CDR2 YYREEE (reference sequence). V was trimmed by 10 bases and J by 7 bases, leaving 18 bases between them. The CDR3 protein is CAYNRGGGNEQFF. The CDR3 nucleotides are TGTGCCTACAACAGGGGGGGAGGAAATGAGCAGTTCTTC.

CDR3 in DNA: TGTGCCAGGACTGGACAGGGAAGAGGGAATGAGCAGTTCTTC. Its translation is CARTGQGRGNEQFF. The chain combines TRBV2 with TRBJ2-1; 8 bases are a match to TRBD1. From germline, CDR1 is SNHLY and CDR2 FYNNEI. V was pared by 9 bases and J by 7 bases, with 11 bases of the junction left unmatched. This CDR3 is built from 14 residues. Looking up the rest from reference TRBV2 and TRBJ2-1 gives the full variable domain: EPEVTQTPSHQVTQMGQEVILRCVPISNHLYFYWYRQILGQKVEFLVSFYNNEISEKSEIFDDQFSVERPDGSNFTLKIRSTKLEDSAMYFCARTGQGRGNEQFFGPGTRLTVL.

This chain links TRBV10-3 with TRBJ2-7, with TRBD2 as a possible D gene (5 bases). The CDR3 runs to 16 residues. The germline V gene has CDR1 ENHRY and CDR2 SYGVKD. Trimming removed 2 bases from V and 0 bases from J, with 14 bases in between. Written as DNA, the CDR3 is TGTGCCATCAGTGAGCCAGGTCGGGGAAGCTCCTACGAGCAGTACTTC. It is translated as CAISEPGRGSSYEQYF.

This chain joins TRBV5-1 and TRBJ2-3; D is uncertain. CDR1 SGHRS and CDR2 YFSETQ come from the germline V gene. V lost 2 bases and J 4 bases, leaving 8 bases between the germline ends. The CDR3 is made up of 13 amino acids. The CDR3 DNA sequence: TGCGCCAGCAGCTTAATTGCGGCAGATACGCAGTATTTT. Protein: CASSLIAADTQYF.

The chain joins TRBV10-2 to TRBJ2-3; TRBD2 agrees at 10 bases. Trimming at V came to 8 bases and at J to 2 bases, leaving 4 bases not matched to a gene. This CDR3 has 14 amino acids. Germline V gene lookup returns CDR1 WSHSY and CDR2 SAAADI. The CDR3 region is CASRGTSATDTQYF. CDR3 in DNA: TGCGCCAGCCGTGGGACTAGCGCCACAGATACGCAGTATTTT.

The J gene is TRBJ1-6, the V gene TRBV7-3, with no clear D. Trimming left V 5 bases short and J 2 bases short, with 10 bases between. This CDR3 is built from 15 residues. The germline CDR1 and CDR2 sequences are SGHTA and FQGTGA. The CDR3 coding sequence is TGTGCCAGCAGCAGGGAAGGCGCCTATAATTCACCCCTCCACTTT. It encodes CASSREGAYNSPLHF.

This clone turned up a few times. This chain links TRBV9 with TRBJ1-3, with D unresolved. Trimming took off 0 bases at V and 0 bases at J, with 16 bases between the two ends. CDR1 is SGDLS, CDR2 YYNGEE, per germline. This CDR3 region has 18 residues. DNA for the CDR3: TGTGCCAGCAGCGTAGTGGCCCTCGACTGGAGCTCTGGAAACACCATATATTTT. It specifies CASSVVALDWSSGNTIYF.

The V call is TRBV29-1, the J call TRBJ2-3; a possible D gene is TRBD1 (6 bases). V was shortened by 8 bases and J by 7 bases, with 13 bases between the two germline ends. This CDR3 has 11 amino acids. The germline gives CDR1 SQVTM, CDR2 ANQGSEA. CDR3: CSFYQGYTQYF. The CDR3 nucleotides read TGCAGCTTTTACCAGGGGTATACGCAGTATTTT.

The chain combines TRBV6-5 with TRBJ1-2, with 9 bases aligning to TRBD1. Looked up from germline, CDR1 is MNHEY and CDR2 is SVGAGI. With 7 bases clipped from V and 6 bases from J, the junction kept 12 bases outside the gene matches. This CDR3 has 15 residues. The CDR3 DNA reads TGTGCCAGCACCCATGGATGGGACAGGGTGAATGGCTACACCTTC. This encodes CASTHGWDRVNGYTF.

In its sample, this clone was seen once. This sequence joins TRBV6-2 or TRBV6-3 and TRBJ1-1; D ambiguous. The CDR3 is made up of 13 amino acids. Between the trimmed V and J ends, which lost 2 bases and 1 base, there was a span of 5 bases. Germline CDR1 MNHEY, CDR2 SVGEGT. The CDR3 protein is CASSYRGNTEAFF. Here the CDR3 DNA reads TGTGCCAGCAGTTACCGAGGGAACACTGAAGCTTTCTTT.

The V gene is TRBV28, the J gene TRBJ2-7, with 9 bases matching TRBD2. CDR1 and CDR2 from the germline V gene are MDHEN and SYDVKM. This CDR3 comprises 14 residues. Trimming took 3 bases from V and 4 from J; bases not matched to a gene: 4. CDR3 sequence reads: CASSFSGGKYEQYF. As DNA, the CDR3 is TGTGCCAGCAGTTTCAGCGGGGGGAAATACGAGCAGTACTTC.

This chain joins TRBV5-1 and TRBJ1-1; 7 bases line up with TRBD1. The germline V gene has CDR1 SGHRS and CDR2 YFSETQ. J lost 1 base, V lost 1 base, and 7 bases had no gene match. The CDR3 covers 16 residues. CDR3 residues: CASSLLGQSTNTEAFF. The CDR3 bases are TGCGCCAGCAGCTTGTTGGGACAGAGTACGAACACTGAAGCTTTCTTT.

The rearrangement uses TRBV15 and TRBJ2-1; weak D call: TRBD2 (6 bases). The CDR3 totals 13 residues. CDR1 is LNHNV, CDR2 YYDKDF, per germline (reference sequence). Trimming pared 1 base from V and 8 bases from J, leaving 9 bases between. The CDR3 region has the DNA TGTGCCACCAGCAGAGCCCCTAGCGATGAGCAGTTCTTC. It translates to CATSRAPSDEQFF.

The chain is built from TRBV7-2 and TRBJ1-2; TRBD1 is a possible D gene (5 bases). CDR1 and CDR2 (germline): SGHTA, FQGNSA. V was pared by 4 bases and J by 0 bases, with 15 bases between. The CDR3 is 16 residues long. CDR3 amino acids: CASSWGRTRANYGYTF. The CDR3 nucleotides read TGTGCCAGCAGCTGGGGGAGGACGAGAGCTAACTATGGCTACACCTTC. Based on the CDR3 plus reference TRBV7-2 and TRBJ1-2, the full variable domain is GAGVSQSPSNKVTEKGKDVELRCDPISGHTALYWYRQSLGQGLEFLIYFQGNSAPDKSGLPSDRFSAERTGGSVSTLTIQRTQQEDSAVYLCASSWGRTRANYGYTFGSGTRLTVV.

The chain couples TRBV5-5 to TRBJ1-5, with TRBD1 as a possible D gene (5 bases). Germline V gives CDR1 SGHKS, CDR2 YYEKEE (reference sequence). The CDR3 totals 15 residues. V lost 0 bases, J lost 1 base, and 8 bases lay in between. CDR3 residues: CASSLGGLSNQPQHF. DNA for the CDR3: TGTGCCAGCAGCTTGGGGGGCCTAAGCAATCAGCCCCAGCATTTT.

The rearrangement uses TRBV6-5 and TRBJ1-3, with D possibly TRBD1 on 5 matching bases. In germline, CDR1 is MNHEY, CDR2 SVGAGI. Trimming cost V 6 bases and J 0 bases, with 12 bases left between them. The CDR3 contains 15 residues. The CDR3 DNA sequence: TGTGCCAGCAGAGATGGGACCGACTCTGGAAACACCATATATTTT. Its protein is CASRDGTDSGNTIYF.

This chain uses TRBV18 with TRBJ2-5; 7 bases are a match to TRBD1. Unmatched junction bases numbered 5, after V lost 6 bases and J lost 4 bases. CDR1 and CDR2 (germline): KGHSH, LQKENI. The CDR3 is 13 amino acids. The CDR3 region is CASSPRQGETQYF. CDR3 nucleotides: TGTGCCAGCTCCCCTCGACAGGGAGAGACCCAGTACTTC.

This clone was seen more than once but under ten times. The V and J genes are TRBV6-5 and TRBJ1-6; D perhaps matches TRBD1 (6 bases). V lost 0 bases to trimming and J lost 10 bases, with 13 bases between them. Germline CDR1 MNHEY, CDR2 SVGAGI. The CDR3 sequence is 15 residues long. CDR3 coding DNA: TGTGCCAGCAGTTACTCGAGGGACACACAATCACCCCTCCACTTT. Translating it yields CASSYSRDTQSPLHF.

The V and J genes are TRBV10-3 and TRBJ1-6; the D gene is possibly TRBD1 (6 bases). Trimming took off 11 bases at V and 9 bases at J, with 17 bases between the two ends. Germline values: CDR1 ENHRY, CDR2 SYGVKD. This CDR3 is 13 amino acids long. The CDR3 nucleotides are TGTGCCGTACGCCCGGACAGCCGTTCACCCCTCCACTTT. Its protein product is CAVRPDSRSPLHF.

This chain links TRBV5-1 with TRBJ2-7; perhaps TRBD1 as D (6 bases). The germline gives CDR1 SGHRS, CDR2 YFSETQ. This CDR3 has 12 amino acids. Deletions cut 4 bases from V and 4 bases from J, with 9 bases between. CDR3 nucleotides: TGCGCCAGCAGCCAAGGACAGTACGAGCAGTACTTC. This encodes CASSQGQYEQYF.

The chain has TRBV15 and TRBJ2-2; possibly TRBD1 for D (6 bases). Germline V lookup: CDR1 LNHNV, CDR2 YYDKDF (reference sequence). V was shortened by 5 bases and J by 1 base, with 14 bases between the two germline ends. The CDR3 extends over 16 amino acids. The CDR3 DNA is TGTGCCACCAGCGAGGGGGTGCGAGTGAACACCGGGGAGCTGTTTTTT. Its protein is CATSEGVRVNTGELFF.

The rearrangement joins TRBV18 to TRBJ2-3, with 10 bases identical to TRBD2. J was trimmed by 1 base and V by 4 bases; bases with no gene match: 5. Germline V lookup: CDR1 KGHSH, CDR2 LQKENI. The CDR3 runs 16 residues. CDR3 coding DNA: TGTGCCAGCTCACGGGGTAGCGGGGGGCGCACAGATACGCAGTATTTT. It translates to CASSRGSGGRTDTQYF.

This rearrangement joins TRBV19 to TRBJ1-6; 8 nucleotides match TRBD1. The CDR3 is 17 amino acids. Losses at the gene ends were 4 bases for V and 0 bases for J; bases not matched to a gene: 5. Per the germline V gene, CDR1 is LNHDA and CDR2 is SQIVND (reference sequence). The CDR3 is CASSTYRGNSYNSPLHF. CDR3 coding DNA: TGTGCCAGTAGTACATACAGGGGGAACTCCTATAATTCACCCCTCCACTTT.